The T cell receptor beta chain under discussion was sequenced for a study of blood T cell repertoires in COVID-19 (dated by TCRdb to about 2020). Broadly, across the study: Samples covering the acute and convalescent phases of COVID-19 were provided by collaborators in the United States, Italy and Spain. The material from the prospective study consisted of cDNA or gDNA derived from T cells, B-cell-depleted T cells, or PBMCs. The repertoires were released in a freely available public database intended as a resource for research on the immune response to SARS-CoV-2. Deeply sampled blood TCRbeta repertoires from subjects exposed to, actively infected with, or recovered from COVID-19 were included in the dataset. The samples were drawn from two sources: the first 160 participants of the ongoing ImmuneRACE study, and fewer than 1,500 subjects contributed by 6 global collaborators. Sample metadata almost always included a de-identified subject ID, COVID-19 status, age in years and sex. Where available, HLA class I and class II types were taken from metadata supplied by the sample provider and were not determined by assay-based typing. Results the study describes overall, beyond this receptor: Clinical and demographic metadata were provided uncurated, with the amount varying by source and participant.

V was cut back by 6 bases and J by 5 bases, leaving a gap of 16 bases between them. The CDR3 starts with the cysteine, ends with the phenylalanine, and has 14 residues. Only the CDR3 part of the read is kept: 42 bases, read in frame from the first base. From the germline V gene (reference sequence), CDR1 is LNHDA and CDR2 is SQIVND. In Seattle, one collaborating source enrolled patients while the infection was active and tracked those patients longitudinally over the course of disease. Whole blood was collected in K2EDTA tubes by collaborating institutions according to the institutions' own protocols. For TCRbeta analysis, collaborators shipped samples as frozen whole blood, isolated PBMCs, or DNA extracted from either of those sample types. TCRbeta CDR3 regions were amplified from genomic DNA by means of the immunoSEQ Assay, a bias-controlled multiplex PCR. The authors' analysis ran thus. Nucleated cell counts per sample were estimated from amplification of reference gene primers within the assay. To quantify the absolute abundance of each unique TCRbeta CDR3 rearrangement, sequence reads were collapsed and filtered. For each sample, productive Simpson clonality was calculated by taking the square root of Simpson's diversity index across productive rearrangements. TCRdb limited this immuneACCESS table to in-frame rearrangements with V and J called. A share of clones is missing; checked studies link under half to unresolved V genes, and the rest is unexplained. That table gives V, J and clone size, and the DNA gave D and trimming. For this sample the table gives over 150,000 clones, of which around nine tenths were detected only once. Of the sample, 10% is held by the ten largest clones.

This clone was recorded once. Its antigen remains unidentified. The input lacks base qualities; no much larger clone sits a single base away. The sequence derives from a woman in her seventies with COVID-19, enrolled during active disease. Sequences were obtained from peripheral blood. This sequence uses TRBV19 and TRBJ2-5; no D gene is confidently identified. Here the CDR3 is given as CASSHTQLWETQYF. The nucleotide sequence reads TGTGCCAGTAGCCATACACAGCTTTGGGAGACCCAGTACTTC.